This TCR beta chain was profiled in a study of cytomegalovirus exposure and HLA in healthy donors. The study's findings and limits: Later on, a genetic analysis was performed. It linked a missense variant in DCLRE1C with V- and J-gene trimming of TCR beta. A cluster of highly shared sequence variants was likely a sequencing artifact.

Comments on this clone: Its antigen is not known.

The PCR ran on 60 Vbeta and 13 Jbeta primers. Measured with immunoSEQ multiplex PCR; TCRdb has only the in-frame clones, and not every one. The sample holds over 150,000 clones, around 73% seen once. Input material: PBMCs. This clonotype was sampled from a woman aged 18-29 years in good health and CMV-seropositive.

DNA for the CDR3: TGTGCCAGCAGCTCCCGGGACAGGGGGCGCGAGCAGTACTTC. Protein product: CASSSRDRGREQYF. The gene calls are TRBV7-9 and TRBJ2-7; 12 bases align to TRBD1. This CDR3 has 14 residues. V shed 4 bases and J 6 bases; nucleotides not matched to a gene: 4. Germline CDR1 is SEHNR and CDR2 is FQNEAQ (reference sequence).